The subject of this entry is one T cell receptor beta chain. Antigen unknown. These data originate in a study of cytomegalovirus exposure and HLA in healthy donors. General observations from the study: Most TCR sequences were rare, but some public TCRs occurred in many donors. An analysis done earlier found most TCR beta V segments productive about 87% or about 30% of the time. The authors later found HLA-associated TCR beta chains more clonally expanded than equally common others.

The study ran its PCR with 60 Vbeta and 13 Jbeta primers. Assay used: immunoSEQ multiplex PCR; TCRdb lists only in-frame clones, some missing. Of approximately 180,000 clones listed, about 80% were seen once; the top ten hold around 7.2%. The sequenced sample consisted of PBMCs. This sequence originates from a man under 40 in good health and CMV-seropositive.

CDR3: CASRRTGGLYEQYF. The CDR3 nucleotides read TGTGCCAGCAGGCGAACAGGGGGCCTTTACGAGCAGTACTTC. The gene calls are TRBV7-2 and TRBJ2-7; 9 bases map to TRBD1. CDR3 length: 14 residues. With 6 bases clipped from V and 4 bases from J, the junction kept 7 bases outside the gene matches. Germline CDR1 reads SGHTA; CDR2 reads FQGNSA.